This entry describes one T cell receptor beta chain. Its antigen is as yet unknown. The V gene's germline CDR1 is MNHEY and CDR2 SVGEGT. Trimming shortened V by 7 bases and J by 4 bases, and 17 bases separated the two germline ends. CDR3 size: 15 residues. TCRdb independently ran MiXCR on the 5' RACE reads; one entry per CDR3 protein. Of around 130,000 distinct CDR3 sequences in the sample, 15% to 20% were seen once. This entry comes from a study of CD8 T cells in ankylosing spondylitis. Study-level findings and limits: Researchers reportedly found disease-linked clones significantly enriched in matched ankylosing spondylitis synovial fluid. A TCR beta motif of about 8 highly homologous variants appeared characteristic of ankylosing spondylitis blood.

Input material: blood, either unsorted or a sorted T cell fraction (not recorded which). This rearrangement joins TRBV6-2 or TRBV6-3 to TRBJ2-1; no reliable D call. The receptor was derived from a male donor with ankylosing spondylitis. The CDR3 is CASTQSGLGYNEQFF. In nucleotides, the CDR3 is TGTGCCAGCACCCAGTCTGGGCTTGGGTACAATGAGCAGTTCTTC.